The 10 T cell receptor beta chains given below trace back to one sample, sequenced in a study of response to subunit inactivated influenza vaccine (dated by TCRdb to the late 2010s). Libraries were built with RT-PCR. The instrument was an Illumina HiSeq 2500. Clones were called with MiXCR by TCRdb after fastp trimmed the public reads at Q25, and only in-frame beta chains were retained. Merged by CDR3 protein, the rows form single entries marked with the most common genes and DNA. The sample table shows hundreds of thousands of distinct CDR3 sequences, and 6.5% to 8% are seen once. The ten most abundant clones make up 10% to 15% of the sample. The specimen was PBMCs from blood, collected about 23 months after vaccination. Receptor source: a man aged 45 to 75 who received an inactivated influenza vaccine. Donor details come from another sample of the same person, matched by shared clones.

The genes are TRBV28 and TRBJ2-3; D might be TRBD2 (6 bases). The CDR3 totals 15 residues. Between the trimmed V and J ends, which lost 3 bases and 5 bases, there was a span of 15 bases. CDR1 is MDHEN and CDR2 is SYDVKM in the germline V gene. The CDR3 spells CASSFPGLGVDTQYF. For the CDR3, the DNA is TGTGCCAGCAGTTTCCCGGGACTGGGGGTAGATACGCAGTATTTT.

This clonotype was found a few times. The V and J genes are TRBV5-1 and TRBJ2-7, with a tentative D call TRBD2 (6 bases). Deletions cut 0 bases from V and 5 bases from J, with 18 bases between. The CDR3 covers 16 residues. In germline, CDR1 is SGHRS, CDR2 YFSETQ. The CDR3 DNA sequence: TGCGCCAGCAGCTTGGTCGCGGGGCGCAGGATGGACGAGCAGTACTTC. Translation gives CASSLVAGRRMDEQYF.

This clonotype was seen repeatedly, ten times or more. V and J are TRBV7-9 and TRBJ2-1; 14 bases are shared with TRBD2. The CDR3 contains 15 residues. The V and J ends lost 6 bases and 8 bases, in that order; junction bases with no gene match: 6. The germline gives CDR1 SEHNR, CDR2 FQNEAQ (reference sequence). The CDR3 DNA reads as TGTGCCAGCAGAGCCGGGACTAGCGGGAGTGATGAGCAGTTCTTC. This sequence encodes CASRAGTSGSDEQFF.

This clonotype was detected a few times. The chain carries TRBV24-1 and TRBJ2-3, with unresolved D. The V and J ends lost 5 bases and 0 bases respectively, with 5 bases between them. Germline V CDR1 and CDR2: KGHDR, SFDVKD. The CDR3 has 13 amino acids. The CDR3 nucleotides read TGTGCCACCAGTGCCCCTAGCACAGATACGCAGTATTTT. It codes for CATSAPSTDTQYF.

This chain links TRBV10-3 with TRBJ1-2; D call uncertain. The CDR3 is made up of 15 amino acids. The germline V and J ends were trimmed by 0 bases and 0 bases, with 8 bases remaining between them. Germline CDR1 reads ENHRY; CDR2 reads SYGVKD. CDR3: CAISESRTANYGYTF. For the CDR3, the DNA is TGTGCCATCAGTGAGTCTAGAACCGCTAACTATGGCTACACCTTC.

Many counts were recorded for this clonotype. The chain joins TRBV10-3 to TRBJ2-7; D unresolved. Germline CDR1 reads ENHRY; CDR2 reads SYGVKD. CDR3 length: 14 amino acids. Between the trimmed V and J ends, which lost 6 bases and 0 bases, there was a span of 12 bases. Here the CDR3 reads CAIRAWSDSYEQYF. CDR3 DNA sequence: TGTGCCATCAGGGCCTGGTCAGACTCCTACGAGCAGTACTTC.

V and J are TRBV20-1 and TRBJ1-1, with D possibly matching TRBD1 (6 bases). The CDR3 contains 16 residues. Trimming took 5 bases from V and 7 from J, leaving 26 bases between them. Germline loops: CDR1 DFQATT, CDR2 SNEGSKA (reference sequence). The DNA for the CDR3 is TGCAGTGCTGACGGCCTACAGGGAGGGGGGAACGGTGAAGCTTTCTTT. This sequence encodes CSADGLQGGGNGEAFF.

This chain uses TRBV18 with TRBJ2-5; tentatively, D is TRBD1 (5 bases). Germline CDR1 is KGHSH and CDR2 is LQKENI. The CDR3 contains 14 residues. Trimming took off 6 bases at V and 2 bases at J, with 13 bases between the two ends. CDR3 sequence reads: CASSPGLRQETQYF. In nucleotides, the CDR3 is TGTGCCAGCTCTCCAGGGTTACGGCAAGAGACCCAGTACTTC.

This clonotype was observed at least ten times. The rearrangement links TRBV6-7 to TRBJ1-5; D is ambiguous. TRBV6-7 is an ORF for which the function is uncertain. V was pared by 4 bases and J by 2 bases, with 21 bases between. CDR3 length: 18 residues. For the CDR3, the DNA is TGTGCCAGCAGTTCCTATTCAACTATAGACGGGGGCAATCAGCCCCAGCATTTT. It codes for CASSSYSTIDGGNQPQHF.

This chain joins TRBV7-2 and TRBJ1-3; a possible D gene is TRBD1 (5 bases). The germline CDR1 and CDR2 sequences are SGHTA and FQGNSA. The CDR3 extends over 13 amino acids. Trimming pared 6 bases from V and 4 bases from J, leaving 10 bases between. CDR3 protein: CASRPGTGNTIYF. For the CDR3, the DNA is TGTGCCAGCAGGCCCGGGACGGGAAACACCATATATTTT.